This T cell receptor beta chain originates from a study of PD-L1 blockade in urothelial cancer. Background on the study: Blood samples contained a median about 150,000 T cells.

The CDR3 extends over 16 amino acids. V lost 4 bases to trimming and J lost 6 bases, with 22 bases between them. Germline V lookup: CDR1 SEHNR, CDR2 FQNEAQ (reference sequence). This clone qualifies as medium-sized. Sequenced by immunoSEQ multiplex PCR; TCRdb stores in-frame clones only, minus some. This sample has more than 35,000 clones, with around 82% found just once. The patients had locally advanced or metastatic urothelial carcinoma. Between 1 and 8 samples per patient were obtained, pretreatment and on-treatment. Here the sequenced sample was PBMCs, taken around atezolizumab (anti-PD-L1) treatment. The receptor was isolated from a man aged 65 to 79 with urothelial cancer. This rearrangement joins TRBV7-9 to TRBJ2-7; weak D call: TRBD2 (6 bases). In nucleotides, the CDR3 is TGTGCCAGCAGCTCCCTTCTCGGGACTGGCCCCCTCGAGCAGTACTTC. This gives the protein CASSSLLGTGPLEQYF.